This T cell receptor beta chain was identified during a study of cytomegalovirus exposure and HLA in healthy donors. Study-wide context: Prior work identified around 100 million unique TCR beta sequences in roughly 180 million T cells.

PCR involved 60 Vbeta and 13 Jbeta primers. Produced via immunoSEQ multiplex PCR; TCRdb's table is partial and in-frame only. This sample has around 200,000 clones, with approximately 79% found just once. This clone was seen just once. Its antigen is still unknown. Study-level findings and limits: Later, an analysis showed that TCR beta chains associated with HLA were more clonally expanded than others that were equally common. Cytomegalovirus association was listed for approximately 160 TCR beta chains.

CDR3 size: 14 residues. Trimming shortened V by 1 base and J by 0 bases, and 6 bases separated the two germline ends. The germline V gene has CDR1 SGHNT and CDR2 YYREEE (reference sequence). Sequencing was performed on PBMCs. This rearrangement joins TRBV5-4 to TRBJ2-3, with D unresolved. The sequence derives from a man aged 50 or older in good health and CMV-seronegative. This CDR3 is CASSLKQSTDTQYF. In DNA form, the CDR3 reads TGTGCCAGCAGCTTGAAACAGAGCACAGATACGCAGTATTTT.